A single sample gave rise to the 11 T cell receptor beta chains below, sequenced in a study of blood T cells in healthy people across ages. It was with a sample-barcoded 5' primer and a J-beta primer mix that a second PCR of roughly 7 to 12 cycles was run. Each CDR3 protein gets one entry after TCRdb re-called the 5' RACE reads with MiXCR. The sample gives 1,300,000 or so distinct CDR3 sequences, approximately 60% of which show up once; approximately 7% is in the top ten. The source material was blood. These receptor sequences come from a man between 18 and 35 years old in good health.

The chain joins TRBV20-1 to TRBJ2-1, with 10 positions matching TRBD2. The germline V gene has CDR1 DFQATT and CDR2 SNEGSKA (reference sequence). V shed 3 bases and J 5 bases; nucleotides not matched to a gene: 7. The length of the CDR3 is 15 residues. Here the CDR3 reads CSARGAGGLDNEQFF. The CDR3 DNA sequence: TGCAGTGCTAGGGGAGCGGGGGGGCTTGACAATGAGCAGTTCTTC.

The chain links TRBV6-5 to TRBJ2-5, with TRBD1 identical over 10 bases. The V gene's germline CDR1 is MNHEY and CDR2 SVGAGI. V trimming: 1 base; J trimming: 5 bases; junction bases outside the gene matches: 4. This CDR3 spans 15 amino acids. DNA for the CDR3: TGTGCCAGCAGTTACTTGGACAGGGGGGGGGAGACCCAGTACTTC. Amino acid sequence: CASSYLDRGGETQYF.

This clonotype occurred once. The rearrangement joins TRBV27 to TRBJ1-5; D is undetermined. CDR1 is MNHEY and CDR2 is SMNVEV in the germline V gene (reference sequence). Trimming cost V 0 bases and J 8 bases, with 14 bases left between them. The CDR3 covers 15 residues. In nucleotides, the CDR3 is TGTGCCAGCAGTTTATCTCAGGCTCTCATGAAGCCCCAGCATTTT. This codes for CASSLSQALMKPQHF.

The genes are TRBV7-4 and TRBJ2-2; D unclear. Trimming cost V 2 bases and J 6 bases, with 13 bases left between them. The CDR3 runs to 15 residues. From germline, CDR1 is SGHVT and CDR2 SQSDAQ. The CDR3 here is CASSLFAPFSGELFF. CDR3 coding DNA: TGTGCCAGCAGCTTATTTGCCCCTTTCTCCGGGGAGCTGTTTTTT.

This clonotype was detected a few times. The chain carries TRBV27 and TRBJ1-1; 7 bases line up with TRBD1. The V gene end was trimmed by 6 bases and the J gene end by 1 base; junction bases not matched to a gene: 8. The CDR3 spans 15 residues. CDR1 MNHEY and CDR2 SMNVEV come from the germline V gene (reference sequence). CDR3 in amino acids: CASRNTGAKNTEAFF. The CDR3 nucleotides are TGTGCCAGCAGAAACACAGGGGCGAAGAACACTGAAGCTTTCTTT.

The CDR3 nucleotides read TGTGCCAGCAGTGACGGCGGATCCTCCTACGAGCAGTACTTC. Translating it yields CASSDGGSSYEQYF. The chain has TRBV2 and TRBJ2-7; D not resolved. Germline V gene data show CDR1 as SNHLY and CDR2 as FYNNEI. V was cut by 3 bases and J by 0 bases, with 9 bases left in between. The CDR3 has 14 amino acids.

Written as DNA, the CDR3 is TGCAGCGCCGCCCTGGGGACAGGGAACGAGCAGTACTTC. Amino acid sequence: CSAALGTGNEQYF. The chain uses TRBV29-1 and TRBJ2-5, with 9 nucleotides matching TRBD1. The end of the DNA fits TRBJ2-7 better, so the J call may be wrong. The CDR3 totals 13 residues. CDR1 is SQVTM and CDR2 is ANQGSEA in the germline V gene.

This clonotype was observed a few times. The chain carries TRBV7-9 and TRBJ1-6; the D gene is possibly TRBD1 (5 bases). The length of the CDR3 is 15 residues. Trimming stripped 8 bases from V and 0 bases from J, with 11 bases between. Per germline, CDR1 SEHNR and CDR2 FQNEAQ (reference sequence). The CDR3 DNA is TGTGCCAGCGGATCAGGGAGCTCCTATAATTCACCCCTCCACTTT. Translating gives CASGSGSSYNSPLHF.

The chain joins TRBV6-6 to TRBJ1-2; TRBD1 matches at 8 bases. Trimming took 4 bases from V and 2 from J; bases not matched to a gene: 6. CDR3 length: 15 residues. Germline-derived CDR1 and CDR2 are MNHNY and SVGAGI (reference sequence). The CDR3 region is CASSSLTGANYGYTF. The CDR3 nucleotides are TGTGCCAGCAGTTCCCTGACAGGGGCAAACTATGGCTACACCTTC.

The chain is built from TRBV4-3 and TRBJ2-5, with a weak D call TRBD2 (6 bases). The germline CDR1 and CDR2 sequences are LGHNA and YSLEER. This CDR3 contains 16 residues. Trimming pared 0 bases from V and 12 bases from J, leaving 23 bases between. The CDR3 here is CASSQDRTDLTSRKYF. In DNA, the CDR3 is TGCGCCAGCAGCCAAGACCGGACCGATCTTACTAGCAGAAAGTACTTC.

V is TRBV6-2 or TRBV6-3 and J is TRBJ1-5; 7 bases agree with TRBD1. With 8 bases clipped from V and 0 bases from J, the junction kept 25 bases outside the gene matches. CDR3 size: 21 residues. Germline CDR1 reads MNHEY; CDR2 reads SVGEGT. In DNA, the CDR3 is TGTGCCAGCGGCTCTTCTCGACAGGGACAGATCTTCGAGGCTAGCAATCAGCCCCAGCATTTT. This gives the protein CASGSSRQGQIFEASNQPQHF.